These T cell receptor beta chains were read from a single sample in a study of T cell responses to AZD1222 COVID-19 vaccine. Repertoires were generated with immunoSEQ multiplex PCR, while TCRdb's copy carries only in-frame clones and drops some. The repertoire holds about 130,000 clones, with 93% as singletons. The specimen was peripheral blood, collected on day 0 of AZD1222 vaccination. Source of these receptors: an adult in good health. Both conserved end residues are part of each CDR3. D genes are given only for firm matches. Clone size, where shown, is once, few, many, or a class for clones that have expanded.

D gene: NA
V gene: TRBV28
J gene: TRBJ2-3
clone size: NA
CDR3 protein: CASSLLLGNTDTQYF
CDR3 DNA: TGTGCCAGCAGCCTCCTGCTAGGGAACACAGATACGCAGTATTTT

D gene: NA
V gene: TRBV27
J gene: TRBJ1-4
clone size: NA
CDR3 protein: CASSSNEKLFF
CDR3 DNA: TGTGCCAGCAGTTCTAATGAAAAACTGTTTTTT

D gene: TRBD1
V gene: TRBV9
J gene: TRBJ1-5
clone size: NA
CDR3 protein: CASSPTGDRNQPQHF
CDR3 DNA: TGTGCCAGCAGCCCAACAGGGGATAGAAATCAGCCCCAGCATTTT

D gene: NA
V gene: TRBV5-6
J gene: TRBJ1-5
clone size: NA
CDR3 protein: CASRSAQPQHF
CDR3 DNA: TGTGCCAGCAGATCCGCTCAGCCCCAGCATTTT

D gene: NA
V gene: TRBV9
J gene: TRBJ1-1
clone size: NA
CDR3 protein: CASSVASRGTEAFF
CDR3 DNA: TGTGCCAGCAGCGTAGCCTCCCGGGGGACTGAAGCTTTCTTT

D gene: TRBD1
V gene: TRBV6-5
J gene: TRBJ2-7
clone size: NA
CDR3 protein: CALGTVYEQYF
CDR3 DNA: TGTGCCCTCGGGACAGTCTACGAGCAGTACTTC

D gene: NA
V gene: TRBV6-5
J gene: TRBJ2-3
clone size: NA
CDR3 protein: CASSYLGTQTDTQYF
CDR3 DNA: TGTGCCAGCAGTTACCTCGGGACCCAAACAGATACGCAGTATTTT

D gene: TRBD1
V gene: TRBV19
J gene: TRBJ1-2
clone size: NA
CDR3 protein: CASRYRGRGYGYTF
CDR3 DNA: TGTGCCAGCCGCTACAGGGGGCGCGGCTATGGCTACACCTTC

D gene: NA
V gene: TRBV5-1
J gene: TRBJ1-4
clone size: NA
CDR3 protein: CASSFGRTNEKLFF
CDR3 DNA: TGCGCCAGCAGCTTCGGCCGGACTAATGAAAAACTGTTTTTT

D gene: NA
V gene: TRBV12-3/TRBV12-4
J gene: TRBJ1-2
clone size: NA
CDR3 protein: CASSLASGYTF
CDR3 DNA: TGTGCCAGCAGTTTAGCGTCCGGCTACACCTTC

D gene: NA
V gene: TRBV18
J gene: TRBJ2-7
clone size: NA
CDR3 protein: CASSRQVEGEQYF
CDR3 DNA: TGTGCCAGCTCACGACAAGTCGAAGGCGAGCAGTACTTC

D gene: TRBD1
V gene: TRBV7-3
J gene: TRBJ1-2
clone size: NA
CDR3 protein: CASSLLGTGGDNGYTF
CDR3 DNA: TGTGCCAGCAGCTTATTGGGGACAGGGGGCGATAATGGCTACACCTTC

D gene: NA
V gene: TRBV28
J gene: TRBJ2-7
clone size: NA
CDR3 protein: CASSFSGVYYEQYF
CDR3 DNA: TGTGCCAGCAGTTTTTCAGGGGTTTACTACGAGCAGTACTTC

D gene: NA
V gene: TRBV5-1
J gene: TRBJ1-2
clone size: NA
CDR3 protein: CASSSGATDTLPLGYTF
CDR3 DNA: TGCGCCAGCAGTTCCGGGGCAACCGACACCCTCCCCCTTGGCTACACCTTC

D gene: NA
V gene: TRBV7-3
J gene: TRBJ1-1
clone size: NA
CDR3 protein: CASSLKPTHEAFF
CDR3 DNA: TGTGCCAGCAGCTTAAAACCGACCCATGAAGCTTTCTTT

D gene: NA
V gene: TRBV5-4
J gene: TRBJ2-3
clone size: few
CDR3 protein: CASSLVSPTDTQYF
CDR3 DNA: TGTGCCAGCAGCTTGGTTAGTCCGACAGATACGCAGTATTTT

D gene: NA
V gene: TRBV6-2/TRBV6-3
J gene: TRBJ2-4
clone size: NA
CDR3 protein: CASSYTRHRAKNIQYF
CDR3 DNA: TGTGCCAGCAGTTACACCAGACACCGAGCCAAAAACATTCAGTACTTC

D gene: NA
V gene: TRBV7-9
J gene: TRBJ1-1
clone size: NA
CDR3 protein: CASSPVGRETEAFF
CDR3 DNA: TGTGCCAGCAGCCCCGTTGGACGAGAAACTGAAGCTTTCTTT

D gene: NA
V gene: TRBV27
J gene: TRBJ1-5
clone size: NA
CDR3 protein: CASSLSGPGGGQPQHF
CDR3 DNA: TGTGCCAGCAGTTTATCGGGTCCCGGGGGCGGCCAGCCCCAGCATTTT

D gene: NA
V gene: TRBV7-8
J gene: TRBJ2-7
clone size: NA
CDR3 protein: CASSLGADYEQYF
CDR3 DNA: TGTGCCAGCAGCTTAGGGGCCGACTACGAGCAGTACTTC

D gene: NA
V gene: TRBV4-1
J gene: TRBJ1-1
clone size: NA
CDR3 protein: CASSQEGRLMNTEAFF
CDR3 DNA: TGCGCCAGCAGCCAAGAAGGACGGCTTATGAACACTGAAGCTTTCTTT

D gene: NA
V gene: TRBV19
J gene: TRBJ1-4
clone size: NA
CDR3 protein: CASTPGTSSGEKLFF
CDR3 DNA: TGTGCCAGTACTCCCGGGACCTCCTCGGGTGAAAAACTGTTTTTT

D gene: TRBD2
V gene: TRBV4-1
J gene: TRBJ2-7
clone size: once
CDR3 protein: CASSQVLGGVGGYYEQYF
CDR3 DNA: TGCGCCAGCAGCCAAGTTTTGGGGGGAGTCGGGGGGTACTACGAGCAGTACTTC

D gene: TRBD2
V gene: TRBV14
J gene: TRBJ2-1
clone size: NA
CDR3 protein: CASSQFKRESQFF
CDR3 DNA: TGTGCCAGCAGCCAATTTAAGCGGGAAAGTCAGTTCTTC

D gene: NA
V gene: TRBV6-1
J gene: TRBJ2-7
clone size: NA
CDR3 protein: CASSETTSTGLHEQYF
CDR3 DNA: TGTGCCAGCAGCGAAACGACAAGTACGGGTCTCCACGAGCAGTACTTC

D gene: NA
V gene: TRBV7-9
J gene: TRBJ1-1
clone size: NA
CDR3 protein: CASSLVVAENTEAFF
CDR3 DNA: TGTGCCAGCAGCTTAGTCGTGGCGGAGAACACTGAAGCTTTCTTT

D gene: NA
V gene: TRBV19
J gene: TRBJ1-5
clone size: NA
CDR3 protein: CAKNENQPQHF
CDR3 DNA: TGTGCCAAAAACGAGAATCAGCCCCAGCATTTT

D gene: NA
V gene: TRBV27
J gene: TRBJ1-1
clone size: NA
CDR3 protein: CASSLRGSLSAFF
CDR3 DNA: TGTGCCAGCAGTCTCCGGGGTTCTCTCTCAGCTTTCTTT

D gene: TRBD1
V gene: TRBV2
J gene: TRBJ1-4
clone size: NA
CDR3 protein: CASRGQETSAFRIRGKLFF
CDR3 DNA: TGTGCCAGCAGAGGACAGGAAACCAGCGCATTTCGGATCCGTGGGAAACTGTTTTTT

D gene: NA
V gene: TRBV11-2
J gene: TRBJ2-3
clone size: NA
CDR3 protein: CASSPLRMSSDTQYF
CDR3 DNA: TGTGCCAGCAGCCCCCTCCGCATGTCGTCAGATACGCAGTATTTT

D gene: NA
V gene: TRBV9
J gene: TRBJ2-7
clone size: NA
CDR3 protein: CASSEQGSAEQYF
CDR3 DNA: TGTGCCAGCAGCGAACAGGGTTCCGCCGAGCAGTACTTC

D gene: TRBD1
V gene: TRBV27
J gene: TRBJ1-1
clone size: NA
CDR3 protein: CASSATGWTEAFF
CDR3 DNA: TGTGCCAGCAGTGCGACAGGGTGGACTGAAGCTTTCTTT

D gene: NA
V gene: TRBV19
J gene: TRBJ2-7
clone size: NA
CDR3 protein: CASSIQQSSTYEQYF
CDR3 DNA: TGTGCCAGTAGTATTCAACAGTCTTCGACCTACGAGCAGTACTTC